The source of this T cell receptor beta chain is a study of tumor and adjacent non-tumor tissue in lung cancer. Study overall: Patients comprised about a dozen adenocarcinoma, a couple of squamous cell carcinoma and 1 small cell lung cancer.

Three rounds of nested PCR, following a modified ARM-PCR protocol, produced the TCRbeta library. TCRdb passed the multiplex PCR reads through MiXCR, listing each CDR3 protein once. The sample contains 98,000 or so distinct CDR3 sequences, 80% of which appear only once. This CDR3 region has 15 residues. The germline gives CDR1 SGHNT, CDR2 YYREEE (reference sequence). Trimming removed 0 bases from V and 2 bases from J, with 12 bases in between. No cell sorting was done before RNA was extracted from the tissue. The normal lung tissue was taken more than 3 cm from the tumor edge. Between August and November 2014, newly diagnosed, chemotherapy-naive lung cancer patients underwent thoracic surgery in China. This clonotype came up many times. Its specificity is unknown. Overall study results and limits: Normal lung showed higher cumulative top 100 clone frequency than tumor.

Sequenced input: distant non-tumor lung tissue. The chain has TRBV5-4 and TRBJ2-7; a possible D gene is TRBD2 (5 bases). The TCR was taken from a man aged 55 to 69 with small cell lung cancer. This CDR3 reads CASSLGLADTYEQYF. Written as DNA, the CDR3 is TGTGCCAGCAGCTTGGGGCTAGCTGATACCTACGAGCAGTACTTC.